Each of the 26 T cell receptor beta chains below was sequenced from the same sample in a study of shared clonotypes between healthy human individuals. Libraries were prepared by immunoSEQ multiplex PCR; TCRdb keeps only in-frame clonotypes and omits some of them. The data hold 950,000 to 1,100,000 clones, with about 84% observed a single time. Sequencing was done on a sample of memory CD4+ T cells from PBMCs. Regarding subset: CD45RA-negative fraction. The source of these receptors is a man aged 18 to 29 in good health. Some clones in this sample may be carry-over from other donors' samples.

This chain links TRBV28 with TRBJ2-7; 9 bases align to TRBD1. Germline CDR1 reads MDHEN; CDR2 reads SYDVKM. There are 14 residues in the CDR3. The junction had 7 bases not matched to a gene; V was cut back by 7 bases and J by 3 bases. The CDR3 reads CASKLGTGNYEQYF. CDR3 sequence (DNA): TGTGCCAGCAAGCTAGGGACAGGGAACTACGAGCAGTACTTC.

The chain carries TRBV13 and TRBJ2-2, with 13 bases aligning to TRBD2. The germline CDR1 and CDR2 sequences are PRHDT and FYEKMQ (reference sequence). The ends lost 10 bases at V and 1 base at J; junction bases unmatched: 18. The CDR3 totals 20 residues. The CDR3 protein is CATHRWARTSGSGNTGELFF. The CDR3 DNA sequence: TGTGCCACCCACCGGTGGGCCAGGACTAGCGGGAGCGGGAACACCGGGGAGCTGTTTTTT. The full variable domain, in which reference TRBV13 and TRBJ2-2 provide the parts outside the CDR3, is AAGVIQSPRHLIKEKRETATLKCYPIPRHDTVYWYQQGPGQDPQFLISFYEKMQSDKGSIPDRFSAQQFSDYHSELNMSSLELGDSALYFCATHRWARTSGSGNTGELFFGEGSRLTVL.

This clone occurred once. This chain joins TRBV30 and TRBJ2-2; 11 bases are shared with TRBD2. Per the germline V gene, CDR1 is GTSNPN and CDR2 is SVGIG (reference sequence). The CDR3 has 14 amino acids. Unmatched junction bases numbered 7, after V lost 0 bases and J lost 13 bases. CDR3 DNA sequence: TGTGCCTGGAGTGTAGGGACTAGCGGCCGCGGGCTGTTTTTT. Translation gives CAWSVGTSGRGLFF.

This rearrangement joins TRBV27 to TRBJ2-2; D not resolved. The germline CDR1 and CDR2 sequences are MNHEY and SMNVEV (reference sequence). Trimming pared 2 bases from V and 1 base from J, leaving 8 bases between. The CDR3 totals 15 residues. The CDR3: CASSLKGGNTGELFF. The DNA for the CDR3 is TGTGCCAGCAGTTTAAAGGGCGGGAACACCGGGGAGCTGTTTTTT.

This clone was observed once. The CDR3 here is CASSQGGTGVGAFF. As DNA, the CDR3 is TGTGCCAGCTCACAAGGGGGGACAGGGGTTGGAGCTTTCTTT. V gene TRBV18 combines with J gene TRBJ1-1; TRBD1 matches at 10 bases. The length of the CDR3 is 14 residues. CDR1 KGHSH and CDR2 LQKENI come from the germline V gene. J was trimmed by 10 bases and V by 4 bases; bases with no gene match: 9.

This chain links TRBV9 with TRBJ1-2; D possibly corresponds to TRBD1 (6 bases). The germline V and J ends were trimmed by 0 bases and 2 bases, with 8 bases remaining between them. Looked up from germline, CDR1 is SGDLS and CDR2 is YYNGEE. The CDR3 is 14 residues long. The CDR3 reads CASSVAGQNYGYTF. The CDR3 region has the DNA TGTGCCAGCAGCGTAGCGGGACAAAACTATGGCTACACCTTC.

The chain carries TRBV27 and TRBJ1-2; D ambiguous. The germline V and J ends were trimmed by 0 bases and 4 bases, with 12 bases remaining between them. Germline V gene sequence: CDR1 MNHEY, CDR2 SMNVEV (reference sequence). The CDR3 has 15 amino acids. The CDR3 DNA reads as TGTGCCAGCAGTTTATCCCTCGGGGTCGGCTATGGCTACACCTTC. This translates into CASSLSLGVGYGYTF.

In this sample, this clone turned up a few times. The J gene is TRBJ1-1, the V gene TRBV9; D not resolved. In germline, CDR1 is SGDLS, CDR2 YYNGEE. This CDR3 spans 13 amino acids. Trimming pared 4 bases from V and 3 bases from J, leaving 10 bases between. CDR3 bases: TGTGCCAGCAGCTGGGAGATGGACACTGAAGCTTTCTTT. Encoded protein: CASSWEMDTEAFF.

The gene calls are TRBV10-3 and TRBJ2-2, with TRBD1 matching 9 bases. CDR1 and CDR2 (germline): ENHRY, SYGVKD. CDR3 size: 15 residues. With V trimmed by 3 bases and J by 7 bases, 6 bases remained unmatched. The CDR3 sequence: CAISDFGTGNGELFF. The CDR3 DNA reads as TGTGCCATCAGTGACTTTGGGACAGGGAACGGGGAGCTGTTTTTT.

This clone was observed a single time. The chain uses TRBV5-4 and TRBJ2-1; TRBD2 matches at 7 bases. Germline-derived CDR1 and CDR2 are SGHNT and YYREEE (reference sequence). This CDR3 has 19 amino acids. The trim removed 7 bases at V and 0 bases at J, leaving 19 bases unmatched. The CDR3 protein is CASQGYWGGDPSSYNEQFF. The CDR3 DNA is TGTGCCAGCCAAGGGTACTGGGGGGGTGACCCGAGCTCCTACAATGAGCAGTTCTTC.

Notes on this clone: The same CDR3 also results from other DNA sequences found in this sample. The rearrangement links TRBV18 to TRBJ2-1, with D uncertain. Trimming took off 3 bases at V and 0 bases at J, with 6 bases between the two ends. This CDR3 spans 14 amino acids. From germline, CDR1 is KGHSH and CDR2 LQKENI. The CDR3 region is CASSPPRSYNEQFF. The CDR3 DNA sequence: TGTGCCAGCTCACCGCCCCGCTCCTACAATGAGCAGTTCTTC.

V and J are TRBV9 and TRBJ2-3; 9 bases fit TRBD1. Germline CDR1 and CDR2: SGDLS and YYNGEE. This CDR3 spans 15 amino acids. V was clipped by 3 bases and J by 6 bases; unmatched bases: 8. Here the CDR3 reads CASSGWNRGLDTQYF. The CDR3, as DNA: TGTGCCAGCAGCGGTTGGAACAGGGGGCTGGATACGCAGTATTTT.

V gene TRBV14 combines with J gene TRBJ1-1; tentatively, D is TRBD1 (5 bases). Germline-derived CDR1 and CDR2 are SGHDN and FVKESK. This CDR3 spans 13 amino acids. V gave up 2 bases and J gave up 7 bases, with 11 bases separating them. The CDR3 here is CASSQSGYGEAFF. The CDR3 bases are TGTGCCAGCAGCCAATCAGGGTATGGTGAAGCTTTCTTT.

This sequence joins TRBV7-9 and TRBJ2-2; 8 bases align to TRBD2. CDR1 and CDR2 (germline): SEHNR, FQNEAQ (reference sequence). The CDR3 spans 15 residues. V dropped 2 bases and J dropped 5; count of bases not matched to a gene: 4. CDR3: CASSLSGGRTGELFF. The CDR3 region has the DNA TGTGCCAGCAGCTTAAGCGGGGGCAGGACCGGGGAGCTGTTTTTT.

V and J are TRBV15 and TRBJ2-3, with D perhaps TRBD2 (6 bases). V lost 3 bases and J 1 base, leaving 14 bases between the germline ends. Germline V gene data show CDR1 as LNHNV and CDR2 as YYDKDF (reference sequence). There are 16 residues in the CDR3. The CDR3 DNA follows: TGTGCCACCAGCAGGACGGGACTCAGGGGCACAGATACGCAGTATTTT. Its protein is CATSRTGLRGTDTQYF.

With regard to this clone: A junction end diverges from the germline sequence, so it may reflect a read error. Additional DNA sequences in this sample encode the identical CDR3. The genes are TRBV7-6 and TRBJ2-6; D is unclear. Germline CDR1 reads SGHVS; CDR2 reads FNYEAQ. The CDR3 spans 15 residues. The DNA for the CDR3 is TGCGCCAGCAGTCCAACTACATCCGGGGCCAACGTCCTGACTTTC. Translated, it gives CASSPTTSGANVLTF.

This chain links TRBV5-4 with TRBJ2-5, with D uncertain. This CDR3 is built from 14 residues. Germline V gene data show CDR1 as SGHNT and CDR2 as YYREEE (reference sequence). The germline V and J ends were trimmed by 2 bases and 2 bases, with 10 bases remaining between them. The CDR3 here is CASSFSGSQETQYF. For the CDR3, the DNA is TGTGCCAGCAGCTTCTCCGGGTCTCAAGAGACCCAGTACTTC.

This clone has more than one count but fewer than ten. This chain links TRBV9 with TRBJ2-7; D is perhaps TRBD2 (5 bases). The CDR3 loop spans 14 amino acids. Trimming removed 1 base at V and 3 bases at J, with 11 bases between. Germline V gives CDR1 SGDLS, CDR2 YYNGEE. The DNA of the CDR3 is TGTGCCAGCAGCGTATCATCCCGGGACTACGAGCAGTACTTC. Translating it yields CASSVSSRDYEQYF.

This chain links TRBV29-1 with TRBJ1-1; 10 nucleotides align to TRBD1. The CDR3 consists of 16 residues. Germline lookup yields CDR1 SQVTM and CDR2 ANQGSEA. V shed 7 bases, J shed 1 base, and the junction held 12 bases outside the gene matches. The CDR3 bases are TGCAGCGCGAACGGCGGGACAGGGGCTTGGAACACTGAAGCTTTCTTT. It yields the protein CSANGGTGAWNTEAFF.

The chain uses TRBV5-1 and TRBJ2-7, with TRBD2 as a possible D gene (5 bases). CDR3 length equals 12 residues. V was shortened by 4 bases and J by 6 bases, with 11 bases between the two germline ends. Germline V lookup: CDR1 SGHRS, CDR2 YFSETQ. The CDR3 loop reads CASSVIEGEQYF. CDR3 DNA sequence: TGCGCCAGCAGCGTGATTGAGGGCGAGCAGTACTTC.

The CDR3 reads CASSLPAQETQYF. The CDR3 DNA follows: TGTGCCAGCAGCTTGCCCGCCCAAGAGACCCAGTACTTC. The V and J genes are TRBV5-4 and TRBJ2-5; the D is unclear. The CDR3 is made up of 13 amino acids. Germline CDR1 and CDR2: SGHNT and YYREEE (reference sequence). V gave up 1 base and J gave up 1 base, with 5 bases separating them.

This sequence joins TRBV5-6 and TRBJ2-5; 13 bases match TRBD2. The closer fit of TRBJ2-7 to the DNA end suggests the J call may be wrong. Germline V lookup: CDR1 SGHDT, CDR2 YYEEEE. The CDR3 consists of 15 residues. The CDR3 protein is CASSLLGTSGNEQYF. The CDR3 nucleotides are TGTGCCAGCAGCTTGCTGGGGACTAGCGGGAACGAGCAGTACTTC.

The rearrangement uses TRBV7-6 and TRBJ2-7, with D tentatively TRBD2 (6 bases). The germline V gene encodes CDR1 SGHVS and CDR2 FNYEAQ. The ends were cut back, 3 bases at V and 4 bases at J, with 16 bases in the middle. This CDR3 region has 15 residues. CDR3 protein: CASSLGAAGSYEQYF. The CDR3 nucleotides are TGTGCCAGCAGCTTGGGTGCGGCGGGATCTTACGAGCAGTACTTC.

The chain employs TRBV5-8 and TRBJ2-1; D is undetermined. CDR1 is SGHTS and CDR2 is YDEGEE in the germline V gene. V dropped 4 bases and J dropped 10 bases, with 12 bases sitting between them. This CDR3 spans 12 amino acids. Here the CDR3 reads CASSRYRAEQFF. The CDR3 DNA reads TGTGCCAGCAGCCGTTACAGAGCGGAGCAGTTCTTC. The full variable domain, with the rest looked up from reference TRBV5-8 and TRBJ2-1, is EAGVTQSPTHLIKTRGQQATLRCSPISGHTSVYWYQQALGLGLQFLLWYDEGEERNRGNFPPRFSGRQFPNYSSELNVNALELEDSALYLCASSRYRAEQFFGPGTRLTVL.

The rearrangement uses TRBV5-6 and TRBJ2-7; 8 nucleotides match TRBD1. The CDR3 length is 16 residues. Germline V gene lookup returns CDR1 SGHDT and CDR2 YYEEEE. J lost 1 base, V lost 2 bases, and 8 bases had no gene match. DNA of the CDR3: TGTGCCAGCAGCTTTGGGACAGGAGATAGTTCCTACGAGCAGTACTTC. Protein product: CASSFGTGDSSYEQYF.

The chain links TRBV4-1 to TRBJ1-4; D is possibly TRBD1 (6 bases). CDR1 MGHRA and CDR2 YSYEKL come from the germline V gene. V lost 3 bases to trimming and J lost 5 bases, with 10 bases between them. The CDR3 length is 14 residues. The CDR3 bases are TGCGCCAGCAGCCACGGGACAAGGAATGAAAAACTGTTTTTT. It specifies CASSHGTRNEKLFF.